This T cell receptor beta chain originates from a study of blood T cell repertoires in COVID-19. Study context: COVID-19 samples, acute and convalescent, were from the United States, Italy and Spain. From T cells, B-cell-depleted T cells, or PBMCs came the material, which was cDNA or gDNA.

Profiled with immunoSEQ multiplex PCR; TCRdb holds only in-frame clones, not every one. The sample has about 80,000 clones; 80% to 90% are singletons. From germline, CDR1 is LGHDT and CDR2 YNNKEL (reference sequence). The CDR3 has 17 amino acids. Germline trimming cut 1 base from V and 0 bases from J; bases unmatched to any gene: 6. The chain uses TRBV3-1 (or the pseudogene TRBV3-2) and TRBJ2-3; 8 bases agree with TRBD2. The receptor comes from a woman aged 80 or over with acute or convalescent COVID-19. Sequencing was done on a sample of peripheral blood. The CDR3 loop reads CASSQGRGGGSTDTQYF. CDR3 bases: TGTGCCAGCAGCCAAGGGAGGGGCGGGGGGAGCACAGATACGCAGTATTTT.